The 29 T cell receptor beta chains in this list originate from one sample, sequenced in a study of blood T cell repertoires in COVID-19. Clones were read by immunoSEQ multiplex PCR, and TCRdb kept only the in-frame ones, dropping some. The table has under 250,000 clones, roughly 80% seen once. Sequencing was performed on peripheral blood. These receptors were obtained from a woman of 80 years or more with acute or convalescent COVID-19.

This clone rates as medium-sized (0.01 to 0.1%). This chain links TRBV6-1 with TRBJ2-1; no reliable D call. Per the germline V gene, CDR1 is MNHNS and CDR2 is SASEGT. V lost 3 bases, J lost 14 bases, and 14 bases lay in between. The CDR3 is 12 amino acids. CDR3 sequence: CASSDSTVLKFF. DNA for the CDR3: TGTGCCAGCAGTGATTCAACAGTGTTGAAGTTCTTC.

The J gene is TRBJ2-7, the V gene TRBV5-1, with D unresolved. V lost 0 bases to trimming and J lost 6 bases, with 10 bases between them. CDR3 length: 13 residues. The V gene's germline CDR1 is SGHRS and CDR2 YFSETQ. Here the CDR3 reads CASSLGSSSEQYF. The CDR3 DNA sequence: TGCGCCAGCAGCTTGGGTTCAAGCTCCGAGCAGTACTTC.

The J gene is TRBJ2-7, the V gene TRBV19; 12 bases map to TRBD2. Germline V gives CDR1 LNHDA, CDR2 SQIVND (reference sequence). The CDR3 totals 16 residues. The J segment lost 6 bases and the V segment lost 4 bases, leaving 10 bases of the junction unmatched. The CDR3: CASSSRTSGTRGEQYF. CDR3 nucleotide sequence: TGTGCCAGTAGTAGTAGGACTAGCGGGACCAGAGGCGAGCAGTACTTC.

The V and J genes are TRBV6-5 and TRBJ2-7, with 7 positions matching TRBD1. Germline V gives CDR1 MNHEY, CDR2 SVGAGI. V lost 5 bases, J lost 1 base, and 5 bases stayed unmatched. The CDR3 covers 14 residues. Written as DNA, the CDR3 is TGTGCCAGCAGTACGGGACAGCAATCCTACGAGCAGTACTTC. This encodes CASSTGQQSYEQYF.

The chain is built from TRBV18 and TRBJ1-1, with D possibly matching TRBD1 (5 bases). The ends were cut back, 2 bases at V and 3 bases at J, with 16 bases in the middle. The germline V gene encodes CDR1 KGHSH and CDR2 LQKENI. This CDR3 is built from 16 residues. Here the CDR3 DNA reads TGTGCCAGCTCACCAAGTCCAAGGGGCGGGGACACTGAAGCTTTCTTT. Its protein product is CASSPSPRGGDTEAFF. Full variable domain (remainder filled in from reference TRBV18 and TRBJ1-1): NAGVMQNPRHLVRRRGQEARLRCSPMKGHSHVYWYRQLPEEGLKFMVYLQKENIIDESGMPKERFSAEFPKEGPSILRIQQVVRGDSAAYFCASSPSPRGGDTEAFFGQGTRLTVV.

The rearrangement uses TRBV11-2 and TRBJ2-7; 9 bases line up with TRBD1. The CDR3 consists of 16 residues. The germline V gene has CDR1 SGHAT and CDR2 FQNNGV. J gave up 6 bases and V 2 bases, and 11 bases lay outside the gene matches. CDR3 sequence reads: CASSLSMGTGSFEQYF. Here the CDR3 DNA reads TGTGCCAGCAGCTTATCCATGGGGACAGGGTCTTTCGAGCAGTACTTC.

This chain joins TRBV6-6 and TRBJ1-5; 8 positions match TRBD1. The CDR3 is made up of 14 amino acids. V gave up 2 bases and J gave up 5 bases; unmatched junction bases: 2. Germline CDR1 and CDR2: MNHNY and SVGAGI (reference sequence). DNA of the CDR3: TGTGCCAGCAGTTACGAACAGGGGGATCAGCCCCAGCATTTT. Its protein is CASSYEQGDQPQHF.

This clone was seen more than once but under ten times. This chain joins TRBV7-9 and TRBJ2-5; possible D gene TRBD2, 5 bases. Trimming cost V 0 bases and J 1 base, with 12 bases left between them. The germline gives CDR1 SEHNR, CDR2 FQNEAQ (reference sequence). The CDR3 runs to 16 residues. CDR3 nucleotide sequence: TGTGCCAGCAGCTTAGCAAGTCTAGCACTCCAAGAGACCCAGTACTTC. Its protein is CASSLASLALQETQYF.

The V gene is TRBV3-1 (or the pseudogene TRBV3-2), the J gene TRBJ1-6; 7 bases line up with TRBD1. The CDR3 loop spans 16 amino acids. The junction had 8 bases not matched to a gene; V was cut back by 6 bases and J by 3 bases. Germline CDR1 LGHDT, CDR2 YNNKEL (reference sequence). CDR3 DNA sequence: TGTGCCAGCAGACGAGAGACAGGGAACTATAATTCACCCCTCCACTTT. As protein: CASRRETGNYNSPLHF.

V and J are TRBV7-3 and TRBJ2-7; tentatively, D is TRBD2 (6 bases). Germline values: CDR1 SGHTA, CDR2 FQGTGA. The CDR3 is 16 residues long. Between the trimmed V and J ends, which lost 0 bases and 0 bases, there was a span of 12 bases. The CDR3 sequence: CASSLTGTGVSYEQYF. The CDR3 DNA reads TGTGCCAGCAGCTTAACGGGGACGGGAGTCTCCTACGAGCAGTACTTC.

The rearrangement links TRBV7-2 to TRBJ1-2; 7 nucleotides align to TRBD1. V gave up 5 bases and J gave up 6 bases; unmatched junction bases: 12. The CDR3 spans 15 residues. In germline, CDR1 is SGHTA, CDR2 FQGNSA. CDR3 loop: CASSITGVRENGYTF. The CDR3 nucleotides are TGTGCCAGCAGCATTACAGGGGTCCGGGAAAATGGCTACACCTTC.

V gene TRBV10-3 combines with J gene TRBJ2-7; 7 nucleotides agree with TRBD2. Losses at the gene ends were 2 bases for V and 2 bases for J; bases not matched to a gene: 3. CDR1 is ENHRY, CDR2 SYGVKD, per germline. CDR3 length: 14 amino acids. CDR3 DNA sequence: TGTGCCATCAGTGAGACTAGCGCCCCCTACGAGCAGTACTTC. It yields the protein CAISETSAPYEQYF.

The chain combines TRBV14 with TRBJ1-1, with D perhaps matching TRBD1 (6 bases). Between the trimmed V and J ends, which lost 1 base and 10 bases, there was a span of 13 bases. The CDR3 has 13 amino acids. From germline, CDR1 is SGHDN and CDR2 FVKESK. The CDR3 spells CASSQGARGGAFF. CDR3 bases: TGTGCCAGCAGCCAAGGAGCCAGGGGTGGAGCTTTCTTT.

V usage is TRBV6-5 and J usage is TRBJ2-5, with a possible D match to TRBD2 (6 bases). Per germline, CDR1 MNHEY and CDR2 SVGAGI. This CDR3 has 16 amino acids. Between the trimmed V and J ends, which lost 2 bases and 5 bases, there was a span of 18 bases. The DNA of the CDR3 is TGTGCCAGCAGTTACGATCAGGCGGGGAGCTGGGAGACCCAGTACTTC. It specifies CASSYDQAGSWETQYF.

This chain links TRBV23-1 with TRBJ2-7, with a weak D call TRBD1 (5 bases). TRBV23-1 is an ORF, and what it does is uncertain. The length of the CDR3 is 14 residues. V shed 0 bases and J shed 3 bases, with 9 bases lying between them. This CDR3 is CASSQSRQGYEQYF. The CDR3 region has the DNA TGCGCCAGCAGTCAATCCCGCCAGGGCTACGAGCAGTACTTC.

The chain is built from TRBV5-1 and TRBJ1-3, with TRBD1 as a possible D gene (5 bases). Trimming shortened V by 1 base and J by 0 bases, and 11 bases separated the two germline ends. The germline gives CDR1 SGHRS, CDR2 YFSETQ. This CDR3 comprises 16 residues. The CDR3 sequence is CASSLRARDSGNTIYF. In nucleotides, the CDR3 is TGCGCCAGCAGCTTGCGCGCCAGGGACTCTGGAAACACCATATATTTT.

V gene TRBV5-1 combines with J gene TRBJ2-4; 12 nucleotides align to TRBD2. Germline V gene sequence: CDR1 SGHRS, CDR2 YFSETQ. J lost 0 bases, V lost 0 bases, and 10 bases had no gene match. The CDR3 is 20 amino acids. The CDR3 DNA sequence: TGCGCCAGCAGCTTGGCACTAGCGGGGGGTCGCAACAGAGCCAAAAACATTCAGTACTTC. This sequence encodes CASSLALAGGRNRAKNIQYF.

This chain joins TRBV10-3 and TRBJ2-4; 7 bases line up with TRBD2. Germline CDR1 ENHRY, CDR2 SYGVKD. Losses at the gene ends were 10 bases for V and 8 bases for J; bases not matched to a gene: 14. There are 14 residues in the CDR3. The CDR3 DNA reads TGTGCCACCACCCTAGCGGTGCAGGGTGACATTCAGTACTTC. This gives the protein CATTLAVQGDIQYF.

The gene calls are TRBV12-3 or TRBV12-4 and TRBJ2-3, with a tentative D call TRBD2 (5 bases). Trimming shortened V by 6 bases and J by 2 bases, and 9 bases separated the two germline ends. The CDR3 extends over 13 amino acids. CDR3 DNA: TGTGCCAGCAGCCGGGGAGACACAGATACGCAGTATTTT. This encodes CASSRGDTDTQYF.

The chain recombines TRBV6-1 with TRBJ2-7; D might be TRBD2 (6 bases). V was pared by 0 bases and J by 1 base, with 16 bases between. Germline CDR1 and CDR2: MNHNS and SASEGT. This CDR3 has 17 amino acids. The chain's CDR3 is CASSEALNAGTSYEQYF. The CDR3 DNA is TGTGCCAGCAGTGAAGCGCTTAATGCGGGAACATCCTACGAGCAGTACTTC.

The chain combines TRBV18 with TRBJ2-3, with D tentatively TRBD2 (5 bases). The CDR3 length is 15 residues. V dropped 4 bases and J dropped 2 bases, with 13 bases sitting between them. Germline CDR1 is KGHSH and CDR2 is LQKENI. This chain's CDR3 is CASSLPGVPTDTQYF. In DNA, the CDR3 is TGTGCCAGCTCACTCCCCGGGGTGCCCACAGATACGCAGTATTTT. The variable domain in full, completed from reference TRBV18 and TRBJ2-3, reads NAGVMQNPRHLVRRRGQEARLRCSPMKGHSHVYWYRQLPEEGLKFMVYLQKENIIDESGMPKERFSAEFPKEGPSILRIQQVVRGDSAAYFCASSLPGVPTDTQYFGPGTRLTVL.

This chain joins TRBV18 and TRBJ2-7, with TRBD1 matching 8 bases. This CDR3 region has 15 residues. The V segment lost 2 bases and the J segment 2 bases; nucleotides outside the gene matches: 5. Germline CDR1 and CDR2: KGHSH and LQKENI. The CDR3 DNA sequence: TGTGCCAGCTCACCAAGACAGGGGTCCGCCTACGAGCAGTACTTC. Translated, it gives CASSPRQGSAYEQYF. The variable domain in full, completed from reference TRBV18 and TRBJ2-7, reads NAGVMQNPRHLVRRRGQEARLRCSPMKGHSHVYWYRQLPEEGLKFMVYLQKENIIDESGMPKERFSAEFPKEGPSILRIQQVVRGDSAAYFCASSPRQGSAYEQYFGPGTRLTVT.

The rearrangement uses TRBV6-5 and TRBJ2-1; TRBD2 might be the D (6 bases). CDR1 is MNHEY, CDR2 SVGAGI, per germline. V lost 7 bases and J lost 3, with 13 bases in between. CDR3 length equals 14 residues. The CDR3 is CASTKEGNYNEQFF. The DNA for the CDR3 is TGTGCCAGCACCAAGGAGGGTAACTACAATGAGCAGTTCTTC.

The rearrangement joins TRBV10-2 to TRBJ2-3; the D gene is possibly TRBD2 (5 bases). Trimming shortened V by 10 bases and J by 2 bases, and 13 bases separated the two germline ends. From germline, CDR1 is WSHSY and CDR2 SAAADI. This CDR3 is 13 amino acids long. CDR3: CAISEGNTDTQYF. In DNA, the CDR3 is TGCGCCATCAGCGAGGGCAACACAGATACGCAGTATTTT.

The chain uses TRBV30 and TRBJ2-3, with 12 bases matching TRBD2. Trimming cost V 2 bases and J 9 bases; bases outside gene matches: 12. This CDR3 region has 16 residues. CDR1 is GTSNPN and CDR2 is SVGIG in the germline V gene (reference sequence). The CDR3 sequence: CAWSSPASGRAGTQYF. CDR3 bases: TGTGCCTGGAGTTCCCCGGCTAGCGGGAGGGCCGGAACGCAGTATTTT.

V usage is TRBV14 and J usage is TRBJ1-4; the match to TRBD1 covers 9 bases. This CDR3 has 22 residues. CDR1 is SGHDN and CDR2 is FVKESK in the germline V gene. V dropped 1 base and J dropped 4; count of bases not matched to a gene: 22. DNA of the CDR3: TGTGCCAGCAGCCAAGGTACGAACAGGGGGCGAAGTGGGAGACATAGTAATGAAAAACTGTTTTTT. Translating it yields CASSQGTNRGRSGRHSNEKLFF.

The genes are TRBV5-1 and TRBJ2-3, with D perhaps TRBD1 (5 bases). The CDR3 sequence is 16 residues long. The V end lost 0 bases, the J end lost 0 bases, and 11 bases lay between the germline ends. CDR1 is SGHRS and CDR2 is YFSETQ in the germline V gene. The CDR3 sequence is CASSLATGASTDTQYF. As DNA, the CDR3 is TGCGCCAGCAGCTTGGCCACAGGAGCTAGCACAGATACGCAGTATTTT.

V and J are TRBV6-5 and TRBJ2-5; TRBD2 might be the D (6 bases). Trimming took off 6 bases at V and 3 bases at J, with 17 bases between the two ends. The germline gives CDR1 MNHEY, CDR2 SVGAGI. The CDR3 loop spans 15 amino acids. The CDR3 DNA reads TGTGCCAGCAGGACTCCGGGAGTCCGTGAAGAGACCCAGTACTTC. This gives the protein CASRTPGVREETQYF.

The rearrangement uses TRBV7-8 and TRBJ1-1; possible D gene TRBD1, 5 bases. Trimming shortened V by 5 bases and J by 3 bases, and 16 bases separated the two germline ends. The CDR3 extends over 15 amino acids. Germline CDR1 and CDR2: SGHVS and FQNEAQ. Here the CDR3 reads CASSPFMAGHTEAFF. CDR3 DNA sequence: TGTGCCAGCAGCCCTTTTATGGCGGGGCACACTGAAGCTTTCTTT.